The clone carrying this T cell receptor (beta chain) was recorded once. From germline, CDR1 is MNHEY and CDR2 SMNVEV (reference sequence). V lost 5 bases and J lost 5, with 7 bases in between. The CDR3 loop spans 12 amino acids. The data stem from a study of cytomegalovirus exposure and HLA in healthy donors. Amplification used 60 Vbeta primers and 13 Jbeta primers. Sequencing used immunoSEQ multiplex PCR; TCRdb keeps in-frame clones, though not all of them. The table includes around 190,000 clones, 81% detected once. Sequenced sample: PBMCs. The chain employs TRBV27 and TRBJ1-5; D remains ambiguous. This receptor was taken from a man younger than 35 in good health and CMV-seronegative. CDR3 sequence reads: CASSAIDQPQHF. The DNA of the CDR3 is TGTGCCAGCAGTGCTATAGATCAGCCCCAGCATTTT.